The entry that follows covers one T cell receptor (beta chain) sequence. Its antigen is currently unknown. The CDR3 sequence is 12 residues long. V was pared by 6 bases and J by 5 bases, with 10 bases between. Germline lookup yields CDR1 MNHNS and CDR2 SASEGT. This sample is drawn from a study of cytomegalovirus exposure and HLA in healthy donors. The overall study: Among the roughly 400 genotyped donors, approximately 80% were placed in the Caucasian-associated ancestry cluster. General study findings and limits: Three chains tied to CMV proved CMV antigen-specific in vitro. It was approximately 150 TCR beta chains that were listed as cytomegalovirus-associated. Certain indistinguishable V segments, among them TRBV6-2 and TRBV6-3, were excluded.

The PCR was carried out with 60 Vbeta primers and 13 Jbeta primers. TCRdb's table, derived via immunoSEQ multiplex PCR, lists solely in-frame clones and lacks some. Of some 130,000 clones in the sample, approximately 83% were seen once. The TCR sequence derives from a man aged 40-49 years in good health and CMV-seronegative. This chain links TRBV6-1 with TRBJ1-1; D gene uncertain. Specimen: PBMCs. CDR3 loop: CASRGPGTEAFF. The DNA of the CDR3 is TGTGCCAGCAGGGGCCCGGGGACTGAAGCTTTCTTT.